The clone carrying this T cell receptor (beta chain) was seen just once. This sample stems from a study of blood T cell repertoires in COVID-19. Study background: Samples representing acute and convalescent COVID-19 were sourced from the United States, Italy and Spain. Sample material is recorded as cDNA or gDNA derived from T cells, B-cell-depleted T cells, or PBMCs.

This CDR3 contains 14 residues. Germline CDR1 MNHNS, CDR2 SASEGT. V lost 1 base and J lost 10, with 11 bases in between. Method: immunoSEQ multiplex PCR; TCRdb's copy keeps in-frame clones and lacks some. This table has approximately 140,000 clones, roughly 80% appearing once. In terms of age and location, participants ranged from roughly 18 to 90 years and lived in about two dozen US areas. Self-reported history from a screening survey and questionnaire set each donor's cohort. The chain combines TRBV6-1 with TRBJ1-6; D is perhaps TRBD1 (6 bases). Sample: PBMCs or T cells enriched from blood (not recorded which). This clonotype originated in a man in his forties with acute COVID-19. CDR3 amino acids: CASSEGTAASPLHF. CDR3 DNA sequence: TGTGCCAGCAGTGAAGGGACAGCGGCCTCACCCCTCCACTTT.